Listed below are T cell receptor beta chains from one sample, sequenced in a study of cytomegalovirus exposure and HLA in healthy donors. Produced via immunoSEQ multiplex PCR; TCRdb's table is partial and in-frame only. In the table there are 200,000 or so clones, around 85% of which are singletons. Sequences were obtained from PBMCs. These receptors came from a man between 50 and 59 years old in good health and CMV-seronegative. Both conserved end residues are part of each CDR3. Fields, in order: V gene, CDR3 length, J gene, CDR3 protein.

v_gene: TRBV5-1
len: 16
j_gene: TRBJ2-1
CDR3aa: CASSLEIRPAGNEQFF

v_gene: TRBV10-3
len: 15
j_gene: TRBJ2-2
CDR3aa: CAISPVDRGSGELFF

v_gene: TRBV19
len: 13
j_gene: TRBJ1-2
CDR3aa: CASHQDITTDYTF

v_gene: TRBV5-1
len: 12
j_gene: TRBJ2-1
CDR3aa: CASSSQYNEQFF

v_gene: TRBV30
len: 16
j_gene: TRBJ1-6
CDR3aa: CAWSGGQGRQNSPLHF

v_gene: TRBV29-1
len: 12
j_gene: TRBJ1-2
CDR3aa: CSVRTGDYGYTF

v_gene: TRBV7-9
len: 16
j_gene: TRBJ2-1
CDR3aa: CASSQTGTGFYNEQFF

v_gene: TRBV29-1
len: 15
j_gene: TRBJ1-1
CDR3aa: CSVTEDRGLNTEAFF

v_gene: TRBV6-5
len: 15
j_gene: TRBJ2-5
CDR3aa: CASSYSGTRGETQYF

v_gene: TRBV2
len: 11
j_gene: TRBJ2-7
CDR3aa: CASTPLYEQYF

v_gene: TRBV30
len: 13
j_gene: TRBJ2-1
CDR3aa: CACPGDFYNEQFF

v_gene: TRBV9
len: 15
j_gene: TRBJ2-2
CDR3aa: CASSVGQGASGELFF

v_gene: TRBV11-2
len: 12
j_gene: TRBJ2-3
CDR3aa: CASRRVQDTQYF

v_gene: TRBV7-9
len: 14
j_gene: TRBJ2-3
CDR3aa: CASSLATSTDTQYF

v_gene: TRBV7-9
len: 11
j_gene: TRBJ1-1
CDR3aa: CASEGNTEAFF

v_gene: TRBV2
len: 14
j_gene: TRBJ1-4
CDR3aa: CASSAQGGGEKLFF

v_gene: TRBV5-8
len: 12
j_gene: TRBJ2-7
CDR3aa: CASSPRSYEQYF

v_gene: TRBV5-4
len: 16
j_gene: TRBJ1-3
CDR3aa: CASSTIGGSSGNTIYF

v_gene: TRBV5-1
len: 13
j_gene: TRBJ2-2
CDR3aa: CASRQENTGELFF

v_gene: TRBV6-5
len: 14
j_gene: TRBJ2-5
CDR3aa: CASSYPGSKETQYF